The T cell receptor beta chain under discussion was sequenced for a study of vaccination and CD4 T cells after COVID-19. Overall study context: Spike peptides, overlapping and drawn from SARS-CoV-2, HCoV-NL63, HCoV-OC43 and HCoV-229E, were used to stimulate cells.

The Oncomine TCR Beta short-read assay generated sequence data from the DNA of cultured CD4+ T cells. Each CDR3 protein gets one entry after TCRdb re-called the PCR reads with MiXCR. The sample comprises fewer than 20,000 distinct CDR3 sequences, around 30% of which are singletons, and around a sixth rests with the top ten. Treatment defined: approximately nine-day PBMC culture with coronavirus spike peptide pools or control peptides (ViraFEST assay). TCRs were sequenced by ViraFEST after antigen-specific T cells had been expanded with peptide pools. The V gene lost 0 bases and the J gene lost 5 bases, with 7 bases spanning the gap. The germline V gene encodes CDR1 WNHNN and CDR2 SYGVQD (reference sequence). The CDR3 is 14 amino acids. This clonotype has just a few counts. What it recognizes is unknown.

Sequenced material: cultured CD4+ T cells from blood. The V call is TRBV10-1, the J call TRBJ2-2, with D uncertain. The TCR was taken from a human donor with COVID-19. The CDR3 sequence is CASSESRPTGELFF. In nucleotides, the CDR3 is TGCGCCAGCAGTGAGTCTAGGCCTACCGGGGAGCTGTTTTTT.